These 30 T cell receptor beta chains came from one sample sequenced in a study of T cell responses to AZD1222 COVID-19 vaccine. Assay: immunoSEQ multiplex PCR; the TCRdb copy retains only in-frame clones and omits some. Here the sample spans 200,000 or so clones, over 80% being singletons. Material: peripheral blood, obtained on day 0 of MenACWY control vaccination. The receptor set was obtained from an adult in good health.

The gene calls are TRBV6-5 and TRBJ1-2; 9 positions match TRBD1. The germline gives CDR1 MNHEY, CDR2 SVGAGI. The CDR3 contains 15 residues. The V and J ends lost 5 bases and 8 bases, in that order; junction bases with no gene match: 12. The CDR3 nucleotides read TGTGCCAGCAGTCCCGGGACAGGGATAGGTTACGGCTACACCTTC. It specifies CASSPGTGIGYGYTF.

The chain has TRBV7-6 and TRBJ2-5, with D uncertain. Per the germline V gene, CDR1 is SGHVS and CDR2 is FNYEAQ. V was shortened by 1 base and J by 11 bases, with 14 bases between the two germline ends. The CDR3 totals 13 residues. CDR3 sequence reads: CASSLGAVRQQYF. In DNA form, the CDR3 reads TGTGCCAGCAGCTTAGGAGCAGTGAGGCAGCAGTACTTC.

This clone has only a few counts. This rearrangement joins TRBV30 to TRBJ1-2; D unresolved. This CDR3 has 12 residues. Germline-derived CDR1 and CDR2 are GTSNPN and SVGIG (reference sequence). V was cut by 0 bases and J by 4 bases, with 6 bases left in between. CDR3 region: CAWSVSGYGYTF. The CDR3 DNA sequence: TGTGCCTGGAGTGTTTCGGGCTATGGCTACACCTTC.

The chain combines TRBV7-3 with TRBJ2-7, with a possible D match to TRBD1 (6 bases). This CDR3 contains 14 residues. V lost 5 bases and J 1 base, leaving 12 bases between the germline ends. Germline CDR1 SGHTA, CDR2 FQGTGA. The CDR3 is CASSVTGGSYEQYF. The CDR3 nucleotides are TGTGCCAGCAGCGTGACAGGCGGGTCCTACGAGCAGTACTTC.

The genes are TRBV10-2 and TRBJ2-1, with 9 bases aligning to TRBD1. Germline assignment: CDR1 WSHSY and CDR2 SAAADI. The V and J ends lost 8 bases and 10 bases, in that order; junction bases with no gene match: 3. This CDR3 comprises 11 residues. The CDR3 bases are TGCGCCAGCGGACAGGGGACCGAGCAGTTCTTC. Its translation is CASGQGTEQFF.

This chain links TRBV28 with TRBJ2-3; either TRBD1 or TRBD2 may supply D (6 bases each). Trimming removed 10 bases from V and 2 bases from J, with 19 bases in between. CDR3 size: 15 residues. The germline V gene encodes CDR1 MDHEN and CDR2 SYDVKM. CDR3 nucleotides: TGTGCCATTCGGGAGTATGGGGGCTCCACAGATACGCAGTATTTT. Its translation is CAIREYGGSTDTQYF.

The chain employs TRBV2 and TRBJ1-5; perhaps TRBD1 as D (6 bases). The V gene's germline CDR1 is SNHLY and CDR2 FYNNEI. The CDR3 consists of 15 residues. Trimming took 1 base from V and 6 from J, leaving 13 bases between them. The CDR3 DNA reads TGTGCCAGCAGTGAAGAATCGGGGGCTAGTCAGCCCCAGCATTTT. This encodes CASSEESGASQPQHF. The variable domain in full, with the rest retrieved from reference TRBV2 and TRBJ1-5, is EPEVTQTPSHQVTQMGQEVILRCVPISNHLYFYWYRQILGQKVEFLVSFYNNEISEKSEIFDDQFSVERPDGSNFTLKIRSTKLEDSAMYFCASSEESGASQPQHFGDGTRLSIL.

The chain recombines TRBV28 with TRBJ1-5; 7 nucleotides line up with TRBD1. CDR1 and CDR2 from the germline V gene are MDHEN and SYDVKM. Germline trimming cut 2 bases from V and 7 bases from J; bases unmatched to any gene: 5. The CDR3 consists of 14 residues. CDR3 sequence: CASSLTGAGQPQHF. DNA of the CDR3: TGTGCCAGCAGTTTAACAGGGGCGGGGCAGCCCCAGCATTTT.

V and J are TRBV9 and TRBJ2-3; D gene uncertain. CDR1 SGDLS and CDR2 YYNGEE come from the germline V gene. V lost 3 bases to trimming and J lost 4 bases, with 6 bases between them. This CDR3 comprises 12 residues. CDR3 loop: CASSARPDTQYF. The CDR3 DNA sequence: TGTGCCAGCAGCGCCCGTCCAGATACGCAGTATTTT.

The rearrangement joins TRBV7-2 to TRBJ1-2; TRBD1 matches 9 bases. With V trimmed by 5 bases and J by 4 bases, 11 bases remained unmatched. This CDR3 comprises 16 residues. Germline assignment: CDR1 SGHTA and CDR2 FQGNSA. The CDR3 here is CASSVSRTGEAYGYTF. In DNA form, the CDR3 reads TGTGCCAGCAGCGTATCCAGGACAGGGGAGGCCTATGGCTACACCTTC. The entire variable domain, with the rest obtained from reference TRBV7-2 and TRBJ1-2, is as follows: GAGVSQSPSNKVTEKGKDVELRCDPISGHTALYWYRQSLGQGLEFLIYFQGNSAPDKSGLPSDRFSAERTGGSVSTLTIQRTQQEDSAVYLCASSVSRTGEAYGYTFGSGTRLTVV.

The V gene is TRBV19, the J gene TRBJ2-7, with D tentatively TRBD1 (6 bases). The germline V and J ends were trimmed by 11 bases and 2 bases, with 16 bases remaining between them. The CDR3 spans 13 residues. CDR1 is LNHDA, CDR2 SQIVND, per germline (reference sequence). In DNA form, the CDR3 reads TGTGCCTCCAAAGGACAGAGAACCTACGAGCAGTACTTC. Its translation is CASKGQRTYEQYF.

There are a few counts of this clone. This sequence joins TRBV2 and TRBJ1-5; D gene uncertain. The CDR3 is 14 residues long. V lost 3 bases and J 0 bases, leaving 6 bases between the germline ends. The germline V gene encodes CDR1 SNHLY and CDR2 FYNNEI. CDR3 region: CASSEGISNQPQHF. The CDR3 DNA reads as TGTGCCAGCAGTGAGGGGATTAGCAATCAGCCCCAGCATTTT.

CDR3 residues: CASSRGQRRGYTF. For the CDR3, the DNA is TGTGCCAGCAGCCGGGGACAGCGGCGGGGCTACACCTTC. J is TRBJ1-2 and V is TRBV12-3 or TRBV12-4, with TRBD1 matching 7 bases. The CDR3 extends over 13 amino acids. The V segment lost 6 bases and the J segment 8 bases; nucleotides outside the gene matches: 9.

The CDR3 nucleotides are TGTGCCAGCAGTGACGCTAGCGAGAATGAGCAGTTCTTC. It yields the protein CASSDASENEQFF. The rearrangement links TRBV2 to TRBJ2-1; a weak D match, TRBD2 (6 bases). Germline assignment: CDR1 SNHLY and CDR2 FYNNEI. The CDR3 contains 13 residues. V was shortened by 3 bases and J by 7 bases, with 10 bases between the two germline ends.

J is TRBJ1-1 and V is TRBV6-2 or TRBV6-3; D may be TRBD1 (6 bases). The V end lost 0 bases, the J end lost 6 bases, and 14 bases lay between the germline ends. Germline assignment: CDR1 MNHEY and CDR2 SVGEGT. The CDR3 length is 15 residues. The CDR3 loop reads CASSYSLSGAAEAFF. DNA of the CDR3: TGTGCCAGCAGTTACTCCCTGTCGGGGGCCGCTGAAGCTTTCTTT.

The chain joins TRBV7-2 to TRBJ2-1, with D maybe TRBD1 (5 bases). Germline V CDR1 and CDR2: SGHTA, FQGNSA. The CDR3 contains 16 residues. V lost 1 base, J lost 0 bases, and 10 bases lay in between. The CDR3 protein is CASSLGQKSSYNEQFF. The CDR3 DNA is TGTGCCAGCAGCTTAGGACAGAAGAGCTCCTACAATGAGCAGTTCTTC.

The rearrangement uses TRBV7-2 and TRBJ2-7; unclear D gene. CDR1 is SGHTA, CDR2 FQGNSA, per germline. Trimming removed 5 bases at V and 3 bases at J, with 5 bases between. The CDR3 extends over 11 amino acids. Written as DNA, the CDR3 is TGTGCCAGCAGCGAGATCTACGAGCAGTACTTC. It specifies CASSEIYEQYF.

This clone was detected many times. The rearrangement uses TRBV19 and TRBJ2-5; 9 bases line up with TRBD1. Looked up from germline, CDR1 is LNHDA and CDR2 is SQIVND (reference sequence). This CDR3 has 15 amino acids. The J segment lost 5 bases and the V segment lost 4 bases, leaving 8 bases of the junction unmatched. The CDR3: CASSTHTGGLETQYF. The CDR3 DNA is TGTGCCAGTAGTACCCACACAGGGGGCCTCGAGACCCAGTACTTC.

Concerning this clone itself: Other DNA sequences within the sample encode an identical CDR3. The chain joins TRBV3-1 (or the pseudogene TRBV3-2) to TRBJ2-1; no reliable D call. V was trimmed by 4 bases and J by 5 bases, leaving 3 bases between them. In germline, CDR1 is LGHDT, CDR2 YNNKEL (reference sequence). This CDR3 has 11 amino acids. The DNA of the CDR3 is TGTGCCAGCAGCCGGAACAATGAGCAGTTCTTC. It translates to CASSRNNEQFF.

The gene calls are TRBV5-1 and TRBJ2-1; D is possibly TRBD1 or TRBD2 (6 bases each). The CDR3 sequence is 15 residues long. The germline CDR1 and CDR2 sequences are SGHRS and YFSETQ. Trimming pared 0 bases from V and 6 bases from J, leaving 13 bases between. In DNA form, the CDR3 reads TGCGCCAGCAGCTTGGCCACAGGGAGGAGCAATGAGCAGTTCTTC. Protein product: CASSLATGRSNEQFF.

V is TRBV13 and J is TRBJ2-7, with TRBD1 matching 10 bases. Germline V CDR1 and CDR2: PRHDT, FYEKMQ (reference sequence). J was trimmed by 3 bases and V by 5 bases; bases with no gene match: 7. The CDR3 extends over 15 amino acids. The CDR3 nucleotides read TGTGCCAGCAGCCCCCCGGGACAGGGGAACTACGAGCAGTACTTC. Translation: CASSPPGQGNYEQYF.

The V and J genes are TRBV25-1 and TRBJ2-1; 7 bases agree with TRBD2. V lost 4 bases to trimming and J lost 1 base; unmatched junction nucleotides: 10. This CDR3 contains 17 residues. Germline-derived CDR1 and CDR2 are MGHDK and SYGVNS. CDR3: CASSVRGSVGSYNEQFF. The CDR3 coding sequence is TGTGCCAGCAGTGTGCGGGGGTCGGTCGGTTCCTACAATGAGCAGTTCTTC.

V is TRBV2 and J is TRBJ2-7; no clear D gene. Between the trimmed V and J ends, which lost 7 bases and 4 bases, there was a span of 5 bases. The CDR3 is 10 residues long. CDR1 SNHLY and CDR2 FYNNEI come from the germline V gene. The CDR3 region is CASTRYEQYF. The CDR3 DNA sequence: TGTGCCAGCACCAGGTACGAGCAGTACTTC.

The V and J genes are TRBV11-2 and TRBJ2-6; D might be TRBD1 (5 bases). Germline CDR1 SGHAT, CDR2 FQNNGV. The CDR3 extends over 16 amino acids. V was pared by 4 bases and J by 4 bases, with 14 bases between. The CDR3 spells CASSYETGVGANVLTF. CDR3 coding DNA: TGTGCCAGCAGCTACGAAACAGGAGTAGGGGCCAACGTCCTGACTTTC.

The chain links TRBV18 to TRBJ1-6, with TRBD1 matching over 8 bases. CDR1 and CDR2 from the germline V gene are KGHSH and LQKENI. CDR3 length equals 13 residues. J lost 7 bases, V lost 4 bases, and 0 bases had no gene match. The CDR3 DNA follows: TGTGCCAGCTCACGGGACAGGAATTCACCCCTCCACTTT. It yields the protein CASSRDRNSPLHF.

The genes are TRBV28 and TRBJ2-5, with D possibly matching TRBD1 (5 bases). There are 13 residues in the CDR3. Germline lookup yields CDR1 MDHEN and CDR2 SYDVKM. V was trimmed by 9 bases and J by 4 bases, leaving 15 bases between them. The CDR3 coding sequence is TGTGCCAGGCCAGGTTGGGGCGGAGAGACCCAGTACTTC. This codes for CARPGWGGETQYF.

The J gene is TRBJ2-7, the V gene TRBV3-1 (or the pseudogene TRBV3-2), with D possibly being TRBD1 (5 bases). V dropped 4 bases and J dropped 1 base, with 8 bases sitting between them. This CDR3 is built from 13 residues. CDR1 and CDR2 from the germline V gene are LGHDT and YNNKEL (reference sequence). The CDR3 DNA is TGTGCCAGCAGCCGACAGAGTTCCTACGAGCAGTACTTC. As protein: CASSRQSSYEQYF.

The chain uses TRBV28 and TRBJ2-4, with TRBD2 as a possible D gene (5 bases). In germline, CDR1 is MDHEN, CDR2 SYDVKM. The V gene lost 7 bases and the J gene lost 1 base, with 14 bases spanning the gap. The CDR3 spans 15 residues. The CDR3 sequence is CASKPGITAKNIQYF. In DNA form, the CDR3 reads TGTGCCAGCAAACCCGGGATTACGGCCAAAAACATTCAGTACTTC.

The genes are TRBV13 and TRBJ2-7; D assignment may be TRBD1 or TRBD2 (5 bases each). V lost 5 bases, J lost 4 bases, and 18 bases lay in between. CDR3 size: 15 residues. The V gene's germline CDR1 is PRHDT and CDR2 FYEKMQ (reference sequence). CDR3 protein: CASSTTGTVGYEQYF. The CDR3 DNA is TGTGCCAGCAGCACCACCGGGACGGTGGGGTACGAGCAGTACTTC.

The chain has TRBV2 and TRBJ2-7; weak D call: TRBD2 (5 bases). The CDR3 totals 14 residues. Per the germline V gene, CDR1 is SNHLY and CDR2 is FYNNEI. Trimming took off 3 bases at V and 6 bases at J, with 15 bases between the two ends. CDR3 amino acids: CASSEVRVLGEQYF. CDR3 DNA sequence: TGTGCCAGCAGTGAGGTGAGGGTCTTGGGCGAGCAGTACTTC. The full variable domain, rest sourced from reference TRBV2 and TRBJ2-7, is EPEVTQTPSHQVTQMGQEVILRCVPISNHLYFYWYRQILGQKVEFLVSFYNNEISEKSEIFDDQFSVERPDGSNFTLKIRSTKLEDSAMYFCASSEVRVLGEQYFGPGTRLTVT.